Listed here are 5 T cell receptor beta chains from one sample, sequenced in a study of identical twins. TCRdb reprocessed the 5' RACE reads via MiXCR and lists one record per CDR3 protein. The sample holds under 900,000 distinct CDR3 sequences; roughly 20% are singletons and the top ten take around 13%. Another study also made use of these data, one on T cells expressing NK-cell markers.

Sequenced sample: PBMCs. The receptor source for this set is a woman aged 18 to 35 in good health.

This clonotype was counted a few times. J is TRBJ2-1 and V is TRBV6-1, with 7 nucleotides matching TRBD2. Germline assignment: CDR1 MNHNS and CDR2 SASEGT. The CDR3 loop spans 14 amino acids. Unmatched junction bases numbered 6, after V lost 7 bases and J lost 3 bases. The CDR3 loop reads CASKASSGYNEQFF. DNA of the CDR3: TGTGCCAGCAAAGCCTCTAGCGGCTACAATGAGCAGTTCTTC.

The rearrangement uses TRBV3-1 and TRBJ2-3, with D perhaps TRBD1 or TRBD2 (5 bases each). The ends were cut back, 0 bases at V and 2 bases at J, with 12 bases in the middle. The CDR3 has 16 amino acids. The V gene's germline CDR1 is LGHDT and CDR2 YNNKEL (reference sequence). The CDR3 sequence is CASSQEWGTVTDTQYF. CDR3 DNA: TGTGCCAGCAGCCAAGAGTGGGGGACGGTCACAGATACGCAGTATTTT.

As DNA, the CDR3 is TGTGCCAGCAGCTTGAACCCCGGTCAGCCCCAGCATTTT. Encoded protein: CASSLNPGQPQHF. The V call is TRBV7-9, the J call TRBJ1-5; D unclear. V shed 3 bases and J shed 6 bases, with 9 bases lying between them. From germline, CDR1 is SEHNR and CDR2 FQNEAQ (reference sequence). The CDR3 loop spans 13 amino acids.

The chain is built from TRBV20-1 and TRBJ2-1; a possible D gene is TRBD1 (6 bases). Germline V lookup: CDR1 DFQATT, CDR2 SNEGSKA (reference sequence). This CDR3 is built from 14 residues. Trimming left V 0 bases short and J 10 bases short, with 16 bases between. CDR3 nucleotides: TGCAGTGCTAGAGAGTCACTGGGCCAGGGGGAGCAGTTCTTC. It codes for CSARESLGQGEQFF.

This chain links TRBV20-1 with TRBJ2-1, with TRBD2 identical over 9 bases. Germline values: CDR1 DFQATT, CDR2 SNEGSKA (reference sequence). V was pared by 1 base and J by 7 bases, with 8 bases of the junction left unmatched. This CDR3 has 15 amino acids. The CDR3 DNA sequence: TGCAGTGCTAGAGGTGATGCGCGGGGGGGGAATGAGCAGTTCTTC. Its protein is CSARGDARGGNEQFF.